The 24 T cell receptor beta chains below come from one sample, sequenced in a study of T cell clonotyping in hematopoietic cell transplantation. Time point meaning: recipient sample about 28 days before transplant, after cytoreduction. Using immunoSEQ multiplex PCR, the repertoire was profiled, and TCRdb retains in-frame clones only, with some absent. Of approximately 22,000 clones detected, under 90% appear once; the ten largest clones hold about 4%. The sequencing here drew on peripheral blood mononuclear cells, taken before stem cell transplant. Receptor source: a man between 18 and 35 years old with biphenotypic leukemia. Some clones in this sample may be carry-over from other donors' samples.

The sample holds one count of this clone. The chain links TRBV14 to TRBJ1-5, with a possible D match to TRBD1 (6 bases). This CDR3 comprises 14 residues. Germline V gene lookup returns CDR1 SGHDN and CDR2 FVKESK. Trimming left V 9 bases short and J 1 base short, with 13 bases between. DNA of the CDR3: TGTGCCAGTGACCATACAGGGAGCAATCAGCCCCAGCATTTT. Amino acid sequence: CASDHTGSNQPQHF.

The rearrangement links TRBV14 to TRBJ2-7; no definite D call. The CDR3 covers 14 residues. Deletions cut 6 bases from V and 4 bases from J, with 16 bases between. Germline-derived CDR1 and CDR2 are SGHDN and FVKESK. The CDR3 coding sequence is TGTGCCAGCAGTCGCCGACGGACGGTTTACGAGCAGTACTTC. It encodes CASSRRRTVYEQYF.

The rearrangement uses TRBV27 and TRBJ2-1; 8 nucleotides agree with TRBD2. J was trimmed by 7 bases and V by 0 bases; bases with no gene match: 5. CDR3 length: 15 residues. Germline CDR1 and CDR2: MNHEY and SMNVEV (reference sequence). CDR3: CASSLSGLAVNEQFF. CDR3 nucleotide sequence: TGTGCCAGCAGTTTATCTGGACTAGCTGTAAATGAGCAGTTCTTC.

The chain combines TRBV27 with TRBJ2-7, with D perhaps TRBD1 (6 bases). CDR1 is MNHEY, CDR2 SMNVEV, per germline (reference sequence). The CDR3 loop spans 15 amino acids. V was clipped by 7 bases and J by 0 bases, with 16 bases between them. CDR3 residues: CASKLLTGSSYEQYF. DNA of the CDR3: TGTGCCAGCAAACTATTGACAGGTAGCTCCTACGAGCAGTACTTC.

V is TRBV5-1 and J is TRBJ2-7; a weak D match, TRBD1 (5 bases). In germline, CDR1 is SGHRS, CDR2 YFSETQ. The V and J ends lost 1 base and 3 bases respectively, with 5 bases between them. The CDR3 consists of 12 residues. CDR3 in amino acids: CASSLQGYEQYF. DNA of the CDR3: TGCGCCAGCAGCTTGCAGGGCTACGAGCAGTACTTC.

This chain joins TRBV7-9 and TRBJ2-5, with 8 bases lining up with TRBD1. The V segment lost 5 bases and the J segment 4 bases; nucleotides outside the gene matches: 3. In germline, CDR1 is SEHNR, CDR2 FQNEAQ (reference sequence). The CDR3 extends over 13 amino acids. CDR3 DNA: TGTGCCAGCAGCCCCAGGGGGCCAGAGACCCAGTACTTC. This sequence encodes CASSPRGPETQYF.

This sequence joins TRBV29-1 and TRBJ1-2; no reliable D call. The CDR3 has 13 residues. Germline CDR1 reads SQVTM; CDR2 reads ANQGSEA. The V end was cut by 4 bases, the J end by 0 bases, with 9 bases between. The CDR3 region has the DNA TGCAGCGTTGTTCCAGTAGCTAACTATGGCTACACCTTC. This codes for CSVVPVANYGYTF.

This chain connects TRBV7-2 to TRBJ2-7; D not certain. Germline CDR1 reads SGHTA; CDR2 reads FQGNSA. This CDR3 is built from 11 residues. V was clipped by 4 bases and J by 6 bases, with 7 bases between them. The CDR3 is CASSSPGEQYF. DNA of the CDR3: TGTGCCAGCAGCTCCCCGGGCGAGCAGTACTTC.

This clone came up once. The rearrangement joins TRBV5-1 to TRBJ2-2, with 8 bases that match TRBD1. Trimming cost V 2 bases and J 6 bases; bases outside gene matches: 6. This CDR3 region has 15 residues. The germline V gene has CDR1 SGHRS and CDR2 YFSETQ. For the CDR3, the DNA is TGCGCCAGCAGCTTAGACAGGGGCGTGGCCGGGGAGCTGTTTTTT. Amino acids: CASSLDRGVAGELFF.

This chain links TRBV7-9 with TRBJ2-5, with D maybe TRBD2 (5 bases). Germline V gene data show CDR1 as SEHNR and CDR2 as FQNEAQ (reference sequence). With 5 bases removed from V and 5 bases from J, the gap between germline ends came to 24 bases. This CDR3 spans 17 amino acids. The CDR3 region is CASSPPLRGLQRETQYF. As DNA, the CDR3 is TGTGCCAGCAGCCCACCACTCCGCGGGCTCCAACGGGAGACCCAGTACTTC.

This clone was seen once. The chain links TRBV7-2 to TRBJ2-7; possibly TRBD1 for D (6 bases). V lost 3 bases to trimming and J lost 4 bases, with 13 bases between them. The CDR3 loop spans 14 amino acids. Germline CDR1 and CDR2: SGHTA and FQGNSA. The DNA for the CDR3 is TGTGCCAGCAGCTTCCTGGACAGCCTATACGAGCAGTACTTC. It is translated as CASSFLDSLYEQYF.

The chain has TRBV29-1 and TRBJ2-3, with D tentatively TRBD2 (7 bases). Germline V gives CDR1 SQVTM, CDR2 ANQGSEA. The CDR3 sequence is 13 residues long. V was cut by 7 bases and J by 0 bases, with 11 bases left in between. Here the CDR3 reads CSGGGQSTDTQYF. The CDR3 DNA reads TGCAGCGGGGGGGGACAAAGCACAGATACGCAGTATTTT.

This clone was found once. The V call is TRBV27, the J call TRBJ2-7, with TRBD2 identical over 9 bases. The V gene's germline CDR1 is MNHEY and CDR2 SMNVEV (reference sequence). CDR3 length: 15 residues. Trimming removed 3 bases from V and 2 bases from J; junction bases left unmatched: 5. The chain's CDR3 is CASSFMTSGTYEQYF. As DNA, the CDR3 is TGTGCCAGCAGTTTCATGACTAGCGGTACCTACGAGCAGTACTTC.

The V and J genes are TRBV6-5 and TRBJ1-4, with TRBD1 matching 9 bases. The CDR3 loop spans 15 amino acids. The V gene's germline CDR1 is MNHEY and CDR2 SVGAGI. Germline trimming cut 6 bases from V and 6 bases from J; bases unmatched to any gene: 8. The CDR3 bases are TGTGCCAGCAGCTTAAGTCGACAGGGGGATGAAAAACTGTTTTTT. Translating gives CASSLSRQGDEKLFF.

The chain is built from TRBV6-1 and TRBJ1-2, with 10 bases aligning to TRBD1. Trimming at V came to 4 bases and at J to 8 bases, leaving 10 bases not matched to a gene. Per the germline V gene, CDR1 is MNHNS and CDR2 is SASEGT. This CDR3 spans 15 amino acids. The CDR3: CASSASGQGIEGYTF. The CDR3, as DNA: TGTGCCAGCAGTGCTTCGGGACAGGGGATAGAGGGCTACACCTTC.

The chain is built from TRBV7-2 and TRBJ1-2; TRBD1 aligns across 8 bases. With V trimmed by 4 bases and J by 4 bases, 5 bases remained unmatched. This CDR3 is 14 amino acids long. Germline CDR1 reads SGHTA; CDR2 reads FQGNSA. The CDR3 bases are TGTGCCAGCAGCTACAGGGGGTCAACCTATGGCTACACCTTC. This translates into CASSYRGSTYGYTF.

This chain uses TRBV6-1 with TRBJ2-7; 9 bases are a match to TRBD1. CDR1 MNHNS and CDR2 SASEGT come from the germline V gene. The trim removed 1 base at V and 3 bases at J, leaving 4 bases unmatched. The CDR3 is 15 residues long. CDR3 protein: CASSEGQGGFYEQYF. In DNA, the CDR3 is TGTGCCAGCAGTGAAGGACAGGGGGGGTTCTACGAGCAGTACTTC.

The chain is built from TRBV19 and TRBJ2-7, with 8 bases aligning to TRBD2. After removal of 3 bases from V and 0 bases from J, the junction contained 1 base not matched to a gene. CDR1 and CDR2 from the germline V gene are LNHDA and SQIVND (reference sequence). This CDR3 has 14 residues. CDR3 sequence (DNA): TGTGCCAGTAGTATGAGCGGGAGCTCCTACGAGCAGTACTTC. Its protein product is CASSMSGSSYEQYF.

The chain carries TRBV28 and TRBJ1-1; 8 bases are a match to TRBD1. Germline CDR1 is MDHEN and CDR2 is SYDVKM. CDR3 length: 15 residues. V was clipped by 5 bases and J by 0 bases; unmatched bases: 5. The CDR3 DNA reads as TGTGCCAGCAGTCCACGGGACAGGATGAACACTGAAGCTTTCTTT. Protein sequence: CASSPRDRMNTEAFF.

Written as DNA, the CDR3 is TGTGCCAGCAGTCTGAGGGTGTTCACTGAAGCTTTCTTT. It yields the protein CASSLRVFTEAFF. The V and J genes are TRBV6-5 and TRBJ1-1; the D is unclear. Germline assignment: CDR1 MNHEY and CDR2 SVGAGI. This CDR3 is built from 13 residues. V was clipped by 5 bases and J by 4 bases, with 11 bases between them.

The genes are TRBV6-5 and TRBJ2-5; 8 bases line up with TRBD2. The CDR3 runs 14 residues. Per the germline V gene, CDR1 is MNHEY and CDR2 is SVGAGI. Trimming removed 0 bases from V and 5 bases from J; junction bases left unmatched: 2. DNA for the CDR3: TGTGCCAGCAGTTACTCGACGGGGGGGGAGACCCAGTACTTC. It encodes CASSYSTGGETQYF.

V usage is TRBV13 and J usage is TRBJ2-1, with D tentatively TRBD2 (5 bases). The CDR3 has 17 amino acids. V shed 5 bases and J shed 0 bases, with 17 bases lying between them. Germline loops: CDR1 PRHDT, CDR2 FYEKMQ (reference sequence). The DNA of the CDR3 is TGTGCCAGCAGCCCCGAGGGCGGGCTGAGCTCCTACAATGAGCAGTTCTTC. Translation: CASSPEGGLSSYNEQFF.

The V call is TRBV11-2, the J call TRBJ1-1; weak D call: TRBD1 (5 bases). With 5 bases removed from V and 1 base from J, the gap between germline ends came to 8 bases. The CDR3 consists of 13 residues. Germline V lookup: CDR1 SGHAT, CDR2 FQNNGV. CDR3 sequence reads: CASSPQGNTEAFF. The CDR3 bases are TGTGCCAGCAGCCCGCAGGGGAACACTGAAGCTTTCTTT.

This clone was counted a single time. The chain employs TRBV4-2 and TRBJ1-1; the D gene is possibly TRBD1 (5 bases). CDR1 and CDR2 (germline): LGHNA, YNFKEQ. This CDR3 is 15 amino acids long. The ends were cut back, 1 base at V and 6 bases at J, with 15 bases in the middle. CDR3 sequence (DNA): TGTGCCAGCAGCCAAGCCCTCGCAGGGACCTCTGAAGCTTTCTTT. It translates to CASSQALAGTSEAFF.